Shown below are 13 T cell receptor beta chains from a single sample sequenced in a study of human T cells and chemical hapten exposure. TCRdb fed the RACE reads into MiXCR, producing one record per CDR3 protein. The table has fewer than 60,000 distinct CDR3 sequences, roughly 9.5% seen once. Indicated time point: patch test 1, 2 weeks after DPC sensitization. Regarding treatment: therapeutic diphenylcyclopropenone sensitization with weekly scalp DPC. The source was whole blood, collected in connection with sensitization to the hapten diphenylcyclopropenone (DPC). The receptors shown here come from a woman aged 50 to 60 with alopecia areata. Some clones in this sample may be carry-over from other donors' samples.

This clonotype came up a few times. The rearrangement uses TRBV7-2 and TRBJ2-3; D might be TRBD2 (8 bases). V lost 1 base, J lost 9 bases, and 20 bases lay in between. The CDR3 spans 16 residues. Germline loops: CDR1 SGHTA, CDR2 FQGNSA. The CDR3 protein is CASSLVTSGTRGTQYF. In DNA form, the CDR3 reads TGTGCCAGCAGCTTAGTTACTAGCGGTACCAGGGGGACGCAGTATTTT.

This clonotype was counted ten times or more. The chain uses TRBV2 and TRBJ2-6, with D hard to call. Germline-derived CDR1 and CDR2 are SNHLY and FYNNEI. The CDR3 contains 15 residues. V lost 4 bases, J lost 0 bases, and 7 bases lay in between. The CDR3: CASSGTRSGANVLTF. CDR3 nucleotide sequence: TGTGCCAGCAGTGGTACGCGCTCTGGGGCCAACGTCCTGACTTTC.

This clonotype was detected many times. The chain combines TRBV12-3 or TRBV12-4 with TRBJ1-1; D call uncertain. Trimming took off 0 bases at V and 6 bases at J, with 8 bases between the two ends. The length of the CDR3 is 13 residues. CDR3 sequence (DNA): TGTGCCAGCAGTTTAGCAGGGAGCCCTGAAGCTTTCTTT. Protein sequence: CASSLAGSPEAFF.

The chain is built from TRBV18 and TRBJ1-6; a possible D gene is TRBD1 (5 bases). The CDR3 is 15 residues long. V was clipped by 6 bases and J by 1 base, with 10 bases between them. Germline V CDR1 and CDR2: KGHSH, LQKENI. The CDR3, as DNA: TGTGCCAGCTCCGCCGGGGCATCCTATAATTCACCCCTCCACTTT. This translates into CASSAGASYNSPLHF.

This clonotype was counted at least ten times. The genes are TRBV27 and TRBJ1-4; TRBD1 matches at 9 bases. Germline CDR1 MNHEY, CDR2 SMNVEV (reference sequence). J lost 8 bases, V lost 4 bases, and 14 bases had no gene match. This CDR3 has 17 residues. CDR3 nucleotides: TGTGCCAGCAGTTCATTCTCGGACAGGGGTCAAAGAGAAAAACTGTTTTTT. Its translation: CASSSFSDRGQREKLFF.

This clonotype was observed many times. The chain recombines TRBV6-6 with TRBJ1-6, with a tentative D call TRBD1 (5 bases). This CDR3 has 14 residues. CDR1 is MNHNY, CDR2 SVGAGI, per germline (reference sequence). V dropped 7 bases and J dropped 5 bases, with 12 bases sitting between them. The CDR3 loop reads CASTPDKHNSPLHF. The CDR3 DNA is TGTGCCAGCACCCCGGACAAGCATAATTCACCCCTCCACTTT.

The chain carries TRBV7-6 and TRBJ1-5; possibly TRBD1 for D (6 bases). V was trimmed by 3 bases and J by 4 bases, leaving 10 bases between them. CDR1 and CDR2 (germline): SGHVS, FNYEAQ. This CDR3 comprises 14 residues. CDR3 sequence: CASSLGRGNQPQHF. The CDR3 DNA reads TGTGCCAGCAGCTTGGGCAGGGGTAATCAGCCCCAGCATTTT.

This clonotype turned up a few times. The V call is TRBV12-3 or TRBV12-4, the J call TRBJ1-5; the match to TRBD1 covers 7 bases. The CDR3 loop spans 18 amino acids. J gave up 2 bases and V 7 bases, and 17 bases lay outside the gene matches. The chain's CDR3 is CASTPLGQGVGGNQPQHF. Written as DNA, the CDR3 is TGTGCCAGCACCCCCTTAGGGCAGGGGGTAGGTGGCAATCAGCCCCAGCATTTT.

J is TRBJ1-5 and V is TRBV28; D gene uncertain. V was shortened by 2 bases and J by 2 bases, with 10 bases between the two germline ends. The CDR3 sequence is 15 residues long. Germline V gene lookup returns CDR1 MDHEN and CDR2 SYDVKM. In DNA, the CDR3 is TGTGCCAGCAGTTTAGAGGGAACTCGCAATCAGCCCCAGCATTTT. Amino acid sequence: CASSLEGTRNQPQHF. The complete variable domain, with remaining parts taken from reference TRBV28 and TRBJ1-5, reads DVKVTQSSRYLVKRTGEKVFLECVQDMDHENMFWYRQDPGLGLRLIYFSYDVKMKEKGDIPEGYSVSREKKERFSLILESASTNQTSMYLCASSLEGTRNQPQHFGDGTRLSIL.

In its sample, this clonotype was seen many times. This sequence joins TRBV12-3 or TRBV12-4 and TRBJ1-5; weak D call: TRBD1 (5 bases). V was cut by 8 bases and J by 0 bases, with 8 bases left in between. This CDR3 region has 13 residues. As DNA, the CDR3 is TGTGCCAGCGGGGCAACTAGCAATCAGCCCCAGCATTTT. Protein: CASGATSNQPQHF.

This clonotype was counted at least ten times. The chain recombines TRBV20-1 with TRBJ2-2; D gene unclear. The CDR3 consists of 16 residues. Per the germline V gene, CDR1 is DFQATT and CDR2 is SNEGSKA (reference sequence). The V gene lost 0 bases and the J gene lost 4 bases, with 15 bases spanning the gap. In DNA form, the CDR3 reads TGCAGTGCTAGAGATGGGCATCCCCGAGGCACCGGGGAGCTGTTTTTT. This translates into CSARDGHPRGTGELFF.

At least ten counts were recorded for this clonotype. The chain carries TRBV28 and TRBJ1-1, with D possibly being TRBD1 (6 bases). V was cut by 2 bases and J by 11 bases, with 18 bases left in between. Germline V gene sequence: CDR1 MDHEN, CDR2 SYDVKM. The CDR3 contains 14 residues. The CDR3 region has the DNA TGTGCCAGCAGTTTACCCCAAACCAGGGGTTTGGCTTTCTTT. This gives the protein CASSLPQTRGLAFF.

This clonotype was counted many times. CDR3 sequence: CASSSRGRGQPQHF. The DNA of the CDR3 is TGTGCCAGCAGTTCAAGGGGGCGCGGTCAGCCCCAGCATTTT. V usage is TRBV7-6 and J usage is TRBJ1-5, with TRBD1 matching 7 bases. CDR3 size: 14 residues. CDR1 and CDR2 (germline): SGHVS, FNYEAQ. V trimming: 6 bases; J trimming: 6 bases; junction bases outside the gene matches: 8.